This T cell receptor beta chain was identified in a study of patients and donors after allogeneic stem cell transplantation. This clonotype was picked up a small number of times. TCRdb fed the RT-PCR reads into MiXCR, producing one record per CDR3 protein. Among roughly 960,000 distinct CDR3 sequences, approximately 19% were seen once, and the ten largest hold roughly 6.4%. Germline values: CDR1 LGHDT, CDR2 YNNKEL (reference sequence). The CDR3 is 14 residues long. The trim removed 7 bases at V and 4 bases at J, leaving 7 bases unmatched. The specimen sequenced was blood, either unsorted or a sorted T cell fraction (not recorded which). The origin of this receptor is a human donor who was either an allogeneic HSCT recipient or a stem cell or donor lymphocyte infusion donor (not recorded which). It is not recorded whose cells these are; they may come from a transplant donor. V and J are TRBV3-1 and TRBJ2-3; 8 bases are a match to TRBD2. The CDR3 DNA reads TGTGCCAGCACCCGGAGTAGCGGGGCAGATACGCAGTATTTT. Protein sequence: CASTRSSGADTQYF.